This T cell receptor beta chain appears in the sequencing data of a study of T cell changes during pregnancy in multiple sclerosis. TCRdb's table, derived via immunoSEQ multiplex PCR, lists solely in-frame clones and lacks some. The table has tens of thousands of clones, 92% seen once. The receptor's source is a female donor in good health, enrolled as a control in a pregnancy study. Sequenced here: peripheral blood, sampled after pregnancy.

The CDR3 region has the DNA TGTGCCAGCAGTTCTGTCCAGAATAATTCACCCCTCCACTTT. It yields the protein CASSSVQNNSPLHF. The rearrangement uses TRBV6-5 and TRBJ1-6; D is uncertain. Germline CDR1 MNHEY, CDR2 SVGAGI. There are 14 residues in the CDR3. The V end was cut by 4 bases, the J end by 5 bases, with 9 bases between.